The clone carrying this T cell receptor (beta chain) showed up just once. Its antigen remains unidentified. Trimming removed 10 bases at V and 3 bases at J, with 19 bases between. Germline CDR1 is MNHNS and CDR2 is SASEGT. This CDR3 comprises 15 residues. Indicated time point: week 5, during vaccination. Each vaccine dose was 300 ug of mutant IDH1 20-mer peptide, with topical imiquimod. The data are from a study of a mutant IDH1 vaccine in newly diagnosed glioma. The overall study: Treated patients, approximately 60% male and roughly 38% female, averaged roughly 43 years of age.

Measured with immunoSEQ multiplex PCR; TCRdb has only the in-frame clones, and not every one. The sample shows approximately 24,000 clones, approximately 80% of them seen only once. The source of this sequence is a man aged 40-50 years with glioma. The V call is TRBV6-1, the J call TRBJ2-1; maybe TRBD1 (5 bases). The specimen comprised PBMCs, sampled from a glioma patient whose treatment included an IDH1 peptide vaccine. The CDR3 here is CATRPQGSGYNEQFF. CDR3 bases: TGTGCCACCCGACCCCAGGGTTCGGGCTACAATGAGCAGTTCTTC.